This TCR beta chain was obtained from a study of blood T cell repertoires in COVID-19. Profiled with immunoSEQ multiplex PCR; TCRdb holds only in-frame clones, not every one. Here the sample spans about 400,000 clones, more than 70% being singletons. The CDR3 loop spans 13 amino acids. The germline CDR1 and CDR2 sequences are LGHNA and YSLEER. Germline trimming cut 0 bases from V and 6 bases from J; bases unmatched to any gene: 0. This TCR derives from a man aged 40-55 years with acute or convalescent COVID-19. V gene TRBV4-3 combines with J gene TRBJ2-3; 7 bases are shared with TRBD2. The sample comprised peripheral blood. CDR3 sequence (DNA): TGCGCCAGCAGCCAAGAGGGGGGGGATACGCAGTATTTT. This translates into CASSQEGGDTQYF.